This T cell receptor beta chain is drawn from a study of cytomegalovirus exposure and HLA in healthy donors. A multiplex PCR was run with 60 Vbeta primers and 13 Jbeta primers. TCRdb's copy holds only in-frame clones and misses some; the assay was immunoSEQ multiplex PCR. The data contain fewer than 120,000 clones, approximately 80% of them seen just once; the ten biggest clones take up around 2.9%. Germline-derived CDR1 and CDR2 are MNHNS and SASEGT. This CDR3 region has 15 residues. V lost 3 bases and J 1 base, leaving 9 bases between the germline ends. This clone has more than one count but fewer than ten.

Sequencing used PBMCs. The genes are TRBV6-1 and TRBJ1-4, with a tentative D call TRBD1 (6 bases). This clonotype originated in a woman aged 55-70 years in good health and CMV-seropositive. The CDR3 protein is CASSDLTGTNEKLFF. The CDR3 DNA sequence: TGTGCCAGCAGTGATCTGACAGGAACTAATGAAAAACTGTTTTTT.